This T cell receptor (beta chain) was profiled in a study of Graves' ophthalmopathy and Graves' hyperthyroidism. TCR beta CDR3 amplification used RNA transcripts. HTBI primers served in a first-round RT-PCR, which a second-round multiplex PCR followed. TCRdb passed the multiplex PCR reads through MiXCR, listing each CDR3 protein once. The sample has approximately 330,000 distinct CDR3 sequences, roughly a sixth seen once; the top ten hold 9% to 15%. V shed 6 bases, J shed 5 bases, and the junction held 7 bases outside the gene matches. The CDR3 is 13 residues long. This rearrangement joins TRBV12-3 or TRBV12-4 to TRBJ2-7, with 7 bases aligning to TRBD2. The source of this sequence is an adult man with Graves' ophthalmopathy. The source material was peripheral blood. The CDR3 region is CASRPLAGDEQYF. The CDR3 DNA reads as TGTGCCAGCAGACCTCTCGCGGGGGACGAGCAGTACTTC.